This T cell receptor beta chain was documented in a study of CD8 T cells in Susac syndrome. Study findings and constraints: As the study acknowledged, the number of individuals who were part of its TCR sequencing and HLA analysis was relatively small.

Random hexamers were used to reverse transcribe the RNA input (about 0.5 to 1 ug). TCRdb re-called the immunoSEQ multiplex PCR reads with MiXCR, one entry per CDR3 protein. Altogether roughly 140,000 distinct CDR3 sequences are present, approximately 94% being singletons, with the ten largest covering 0.2% to 0.25%. In this sample, this clonotype turned up once. Its specificity is unknown. Germline assignment: CDR1 SNHLY and CDR2 FYNNEI. Trimming took 2 bases from V and 0 from J, leaving 17 bases between them. The CDR3 length is 17 residues. This chain links TRBV2 with TRBJ2-7; tentative D call: TRBD1 (6 bases). Material for sequencing was CD8+ T cells from PBMCs. The clonotype was recovered from a human donor with multiple sclerosis. The CDR3 nucleotides are TGTGCCAGCAGTGAATTTGGACAGACTGGGAGCTCCTACGAGCAGTACTTC. Protein sequence: CASSEFGQTGSSYEQYF.